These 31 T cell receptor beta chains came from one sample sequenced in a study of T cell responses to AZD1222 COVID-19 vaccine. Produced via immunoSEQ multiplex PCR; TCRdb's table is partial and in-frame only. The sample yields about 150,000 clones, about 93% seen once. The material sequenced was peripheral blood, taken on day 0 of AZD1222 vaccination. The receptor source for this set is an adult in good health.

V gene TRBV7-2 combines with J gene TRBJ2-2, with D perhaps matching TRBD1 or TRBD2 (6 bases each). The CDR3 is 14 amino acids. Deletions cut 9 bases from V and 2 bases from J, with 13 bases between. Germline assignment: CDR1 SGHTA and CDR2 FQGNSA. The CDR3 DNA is TGTGCCAGGGGGGGCGGCGCAAACACCGGGGAGCTGTTTTTT. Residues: CARGGGANTGELFF.

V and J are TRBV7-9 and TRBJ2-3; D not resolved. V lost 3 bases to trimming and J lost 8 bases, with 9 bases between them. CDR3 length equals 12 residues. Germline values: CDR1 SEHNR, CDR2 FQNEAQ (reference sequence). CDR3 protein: CASSFQQSTQYF. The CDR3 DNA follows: TGTGCCAGCAGCTTTCAGCAGTCTACGCAGTATTTT.

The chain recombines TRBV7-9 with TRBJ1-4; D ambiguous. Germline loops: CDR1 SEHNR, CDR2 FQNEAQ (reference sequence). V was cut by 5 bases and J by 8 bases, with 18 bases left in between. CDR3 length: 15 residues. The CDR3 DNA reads TGTGCCAGCAGCCAAAGCGTTGGTCCCGGGGAAAAACTGTTTTTT. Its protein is CASSQSVGPGEKLFF.

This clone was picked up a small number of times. As DNA, the CDR3 is TGTGCCACCGAAGGTGGTAATGAGCAGTTCTTC. Translating it yields CATEGGNEQFF. This rearrangement joins TRBV24-1 to TRBJ2-1; D call uncertain. CDR3 length: 11 amino acids. V shed 9 bases and J shed 7 bases, with 9 bases lying between them. Germline-derived CDR1 and CDR2 are KGHDR and SFDVKD.

In DNA, the CDR3 is TGTGCCAGCAGCCCCCTACCGGGGGAGGAGGGTGGCTACACCTTC. Encoded protein: CASSPLPGEEGGYTF. The genes are TRBV9 and TRBJ1-2; D is possibly TRBD1 (5 bases). V was pared by 4 bases and J by 7 bases, with 20 bases between. The CDR3 covers 15 residues. Germline assignment: CDR1 SGDLS and CDR2 YYNGEE.

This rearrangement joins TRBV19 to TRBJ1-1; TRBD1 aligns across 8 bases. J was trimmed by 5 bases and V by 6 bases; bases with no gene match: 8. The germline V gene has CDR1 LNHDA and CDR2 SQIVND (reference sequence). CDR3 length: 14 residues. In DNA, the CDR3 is TGTGCCAGTAGAATCACCGGGACAGGTACTGAAGCTTTCTTT. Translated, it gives CASRITGTGTEAFF.

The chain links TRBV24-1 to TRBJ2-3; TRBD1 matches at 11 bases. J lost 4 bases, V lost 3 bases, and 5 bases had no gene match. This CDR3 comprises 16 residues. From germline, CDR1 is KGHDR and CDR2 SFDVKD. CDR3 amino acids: CATSDPGQGVADTQYF. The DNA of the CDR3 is TGTGCCACCAGTGATCCGGGACAGGGGGTCGCAGATACGCAGTATTTT.

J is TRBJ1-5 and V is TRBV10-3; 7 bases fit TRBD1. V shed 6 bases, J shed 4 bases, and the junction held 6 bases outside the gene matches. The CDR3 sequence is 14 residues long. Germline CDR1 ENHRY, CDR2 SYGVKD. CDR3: CAIRDPGGNQPQHF. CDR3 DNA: TGTGCCATCAGAGATCCAGGGGGGAATCAGCCCCAGCATTTT.

CDR3 nucleotide sequence: TGTGCCAGCAGGGAACAGGGGAGGGGGTTCTTC. Its translation: CASREQGRGFF. The chain employs TRBV28 and TRBJ2-1; the D gene could be TRBD1 or TRBD2 (7 bases each). V gave up 6 bases and J gave up 15 bases, with 15 bases separating them. Germline V gene data show CDR1 as MDHEN and CDR2 as SYDVKM. This CDR3 has 11 residues.

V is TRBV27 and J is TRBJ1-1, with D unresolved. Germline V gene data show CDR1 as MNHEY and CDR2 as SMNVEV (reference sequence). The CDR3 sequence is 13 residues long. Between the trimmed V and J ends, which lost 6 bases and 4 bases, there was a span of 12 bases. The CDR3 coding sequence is TGTGCCAGCAGAGACAACCTGGTCACTGAAGCTTTCTTT. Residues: CASRDNLVTEAFF.

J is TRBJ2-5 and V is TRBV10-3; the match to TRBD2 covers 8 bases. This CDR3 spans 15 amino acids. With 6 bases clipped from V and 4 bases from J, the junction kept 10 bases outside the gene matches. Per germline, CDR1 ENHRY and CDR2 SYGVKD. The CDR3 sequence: CAIRGAAGGPETQYF. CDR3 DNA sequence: TGTGCCATCAGGGGGGCGGCGGGAGGACCAGAGACCCAGTACTTC.

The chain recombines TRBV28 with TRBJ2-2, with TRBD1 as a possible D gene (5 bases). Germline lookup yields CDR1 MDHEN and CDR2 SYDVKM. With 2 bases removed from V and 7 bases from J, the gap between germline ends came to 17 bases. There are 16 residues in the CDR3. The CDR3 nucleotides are TGTGCCAGCAGTTTAGTTCAGGGTATCGGCGGCGGGGAGCTGTTTTTT. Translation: CASSLVQGIGGGELFF. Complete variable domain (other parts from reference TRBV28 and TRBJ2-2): DVKVTQSSRYLVKRTGEKVFLECVQDMDHENMFWYRQDPGLGLRLIYFSYDVKMKEKGDIPEGYSVSREKKERFSLILESASTNQTSMYLCASSLVQGIGGGELFFGEGSRLTVL.

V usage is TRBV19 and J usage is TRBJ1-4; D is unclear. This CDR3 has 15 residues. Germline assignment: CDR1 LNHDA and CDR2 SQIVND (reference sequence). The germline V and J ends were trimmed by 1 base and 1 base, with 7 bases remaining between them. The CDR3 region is CASSIASGTNEKLFF. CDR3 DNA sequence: TGTGCCAGTAGTATAGCTTCGGGAACTAATGAAAAACTGTTTTTT. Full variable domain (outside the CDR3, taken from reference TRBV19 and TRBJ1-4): DGGITQSPKYLFRKEGQNVTLSCEQNLNHDAMYWYRQDPGQGLRLIYYSQIVNDFQKGDIAEGYSVSREKKESFPLTVTSAQKNPTAFYLCASSIASGTNEKLFFGSGTQLSVL.

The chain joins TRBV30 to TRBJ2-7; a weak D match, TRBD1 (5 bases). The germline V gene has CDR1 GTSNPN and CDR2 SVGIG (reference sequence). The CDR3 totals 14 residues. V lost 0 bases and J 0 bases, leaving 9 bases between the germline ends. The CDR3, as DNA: TGTGCCTGGAGTGTGGGGCGGAGCTCCTACGAGCAGTACTTC. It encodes CAWSVGRSSYEQYF.

In DNA, the CDR3 is TGTGCCAGCTCTTCACCCTCCGGGAGGGAGGCGTTTCAGCCCCAGCATTTT. Protein sequence: CASSSPSGREAFQPQHF. The rearrangement joins TRBV18 to TRBJ1-5, with no clear D. The CDR3 is 17 amino acids. Trimming took 6 bases from V and 6 from J, leaving 24 bases between them. Germline V lookup: CDR1 KGHSH, CDR2 LQKENI. Complete variable domain (other parts from reference TRBV18 and TRBJ1-5): NAGVMQNPRHLVRRRGQEARLRCSPMKGHSHVYWYRQLPEEGLKFMVYLQKENIIDESGMPKERFSAEFPKEGPSILRIQQVVRGDSAAYFCASSSPSGREAFQPQHFGDGTRLSIL.

The CDR3 sequence: CASSFLGQNTEAFF. The DNA for the CDR3 is TGTGCCAGCAGCTTCCTTGGACAGAACACTGAAGCTTTCTTT. The chain combines TRBV7-9 with TRBJ1-1; weak D call: TRBD1 (5 bases). There are 14 residues in the CDR3. Germline CDR1 and CDR2: SEHNR and FQNEAQ (reference sequence). V gave up 3 bases and J gave up 1 base, with 9 bases separating them.

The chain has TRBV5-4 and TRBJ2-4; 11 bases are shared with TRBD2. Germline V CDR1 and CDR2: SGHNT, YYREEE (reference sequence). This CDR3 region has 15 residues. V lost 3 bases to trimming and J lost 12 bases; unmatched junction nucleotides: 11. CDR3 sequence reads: CASSYSGRAGSAQYF. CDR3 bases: TGTGCCAGCAGCTATAGCGGGAGGGCCGGATCGGCTCAGTACTTC.

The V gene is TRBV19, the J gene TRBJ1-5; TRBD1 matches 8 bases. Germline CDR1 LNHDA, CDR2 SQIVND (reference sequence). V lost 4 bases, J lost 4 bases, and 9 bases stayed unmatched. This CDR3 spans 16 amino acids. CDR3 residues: CASSTLGQGTNQPQHF. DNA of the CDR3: TGTGCCAGTAGTACCCTAGGACAGGGAACGAATCAGCCCCAGCATTTT.

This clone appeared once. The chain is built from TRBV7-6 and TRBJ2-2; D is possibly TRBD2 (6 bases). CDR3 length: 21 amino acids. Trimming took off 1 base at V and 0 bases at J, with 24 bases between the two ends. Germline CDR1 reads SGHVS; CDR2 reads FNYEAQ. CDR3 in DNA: TGTGCCAGCAGCTTAGAAGAATCAGCGGGTGAAAGCTTCGCGAACACCGGGGAGCTGTTTTTT. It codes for CASSLEESAGESFANTGELFF. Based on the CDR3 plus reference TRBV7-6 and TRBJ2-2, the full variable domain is GAGVSQSPRYKVTKRGQDVALRCDPISGHVSLYWYRQALGQGPEFLTYFNYEAQQDKSGLPNDRFSAERPEGSISTLTIQRTEQRDSAMYRCASSLEESAGESFANTGELFFGEGSRLTVL.

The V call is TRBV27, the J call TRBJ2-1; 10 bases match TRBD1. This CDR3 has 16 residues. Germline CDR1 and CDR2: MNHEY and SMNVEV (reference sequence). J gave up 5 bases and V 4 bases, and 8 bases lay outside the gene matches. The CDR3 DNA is TGTGCCAGCAGTTATACGGGACAGGGGAGGCACAATGAGCAGTTCTTC. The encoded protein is CASSYTGQGRHNEQFF.

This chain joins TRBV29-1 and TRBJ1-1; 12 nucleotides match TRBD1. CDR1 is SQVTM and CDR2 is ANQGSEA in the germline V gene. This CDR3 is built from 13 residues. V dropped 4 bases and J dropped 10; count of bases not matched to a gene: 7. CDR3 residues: CSVAPGQGATAFF. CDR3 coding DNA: TGCAGCGTTGCTCCGGGACAGGGGGCAACAGCTTTCTTT.

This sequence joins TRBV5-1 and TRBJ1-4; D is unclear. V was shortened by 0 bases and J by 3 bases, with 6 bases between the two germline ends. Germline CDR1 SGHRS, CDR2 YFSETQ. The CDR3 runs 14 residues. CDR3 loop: CASSLGEPNEKLFF. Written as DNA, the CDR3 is TGCGCCAGCAGCTTGGGGGAGCCTAATGAAAAACTGTTTTTT.

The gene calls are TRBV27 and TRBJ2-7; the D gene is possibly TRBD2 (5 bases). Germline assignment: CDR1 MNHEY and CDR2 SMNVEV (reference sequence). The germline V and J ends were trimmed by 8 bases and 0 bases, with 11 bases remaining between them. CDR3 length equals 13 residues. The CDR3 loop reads CASRGWFSYEQYF. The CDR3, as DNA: TGTGCCAGCCGCGGGTGGTTCTCCTACGAGCAGTACTTC.

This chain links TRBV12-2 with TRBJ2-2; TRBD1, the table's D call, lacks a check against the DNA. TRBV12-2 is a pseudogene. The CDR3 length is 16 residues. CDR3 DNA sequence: TGTGCAAGTCGCTTAGGGGGCACCGCGAACACCGGGGAGCTGTTTTTT. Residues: CASRLGGTANTGELFF.

The CDR3 DNA is TGTGCCAGCAGCTTAGGGAGTCGACGCACGCAGTATTTT. Translating it yields CASSLGSRRTQYF. V gene TRBV7-2 combines with J gene TRBJ2-3, with D unresolved. The V gene lost 1 base and the J gene lost 9 bases, with 11 bases spanning the gap. The CDR3 covers 13 residues. Germline CDR1 is SGHTA and CDR2 is FQGNSA.

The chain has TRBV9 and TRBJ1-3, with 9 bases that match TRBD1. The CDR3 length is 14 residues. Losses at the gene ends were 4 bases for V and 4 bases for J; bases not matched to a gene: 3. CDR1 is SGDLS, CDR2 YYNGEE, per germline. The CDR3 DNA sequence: TGTGCCAGCAGCACCGGACAGGGGGGAAACACCATATATTTT. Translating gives CASSTGQGGNTIYF.

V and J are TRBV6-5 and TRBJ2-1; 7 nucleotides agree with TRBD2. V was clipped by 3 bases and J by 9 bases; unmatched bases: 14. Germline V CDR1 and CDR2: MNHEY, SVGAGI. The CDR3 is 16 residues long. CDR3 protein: CASSYWGAGADSEQFF. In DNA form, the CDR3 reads TGTGCCAGCAGTTATTGGGGCGCGGGAGCCGACAGTGAGCAGTTCTTC.

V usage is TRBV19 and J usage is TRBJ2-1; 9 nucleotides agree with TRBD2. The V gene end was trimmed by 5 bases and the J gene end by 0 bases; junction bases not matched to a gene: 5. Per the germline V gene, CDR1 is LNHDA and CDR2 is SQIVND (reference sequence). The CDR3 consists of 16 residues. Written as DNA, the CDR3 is TGTGCCAGTAGTTTTAGCGGGAGAAGCTCCTACAATGAGCAGTTCTTC. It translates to CASSFSGRSSYNEQFF.

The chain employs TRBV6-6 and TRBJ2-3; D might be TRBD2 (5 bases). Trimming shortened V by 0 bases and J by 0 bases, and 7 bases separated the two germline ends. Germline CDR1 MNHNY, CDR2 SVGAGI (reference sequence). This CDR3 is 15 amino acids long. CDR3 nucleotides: TGTGCCAGCAGTTACTCCCCGGGGAGCACAGATACGCAGTATTTT. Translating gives CASSYSPGSTDTQYF.

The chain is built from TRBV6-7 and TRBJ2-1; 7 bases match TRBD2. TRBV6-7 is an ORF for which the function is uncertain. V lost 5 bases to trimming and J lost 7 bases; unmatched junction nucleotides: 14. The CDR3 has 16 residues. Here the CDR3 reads CASSPPRAGLENEQFF. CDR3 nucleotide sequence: TGTGCCAGCAGTCCCCCCCGAGCGGGGCTTGAAAATGAGCAGTTCTTC.

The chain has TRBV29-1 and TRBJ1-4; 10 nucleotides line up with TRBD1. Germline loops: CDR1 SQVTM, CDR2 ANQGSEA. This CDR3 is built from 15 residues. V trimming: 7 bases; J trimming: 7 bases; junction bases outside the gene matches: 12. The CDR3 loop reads CSAHGRDRGGEKLFF. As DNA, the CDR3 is TGCAGCGCCCACGGGCGGGACAGGGGCGGTGAAAAACTGTTTTTT.